The sample holds many counts of the clone carrying this TCR beta chain. Its matching antigen is unknown. This entry belongs to a study of CD8+CD57+ T cells in acquired aplastic anemia. In the study overall: DNA recovered from sorted CD4+ and CD8+ cells had a mean of about 3 ug.

This CDR3 region has 17 residues. V was shortened by 3 bases and J by 7 bases, with 22 bases between the two germline ends. CDR1 is DFQATT, CDR2 SNEGSKA, per germline (reference sequence). Whole-study results and caveats: The number of CD8+ CDR3 sequences shared by patients and controls was twenty-nine. Patient and control CD8+ Simpson's diversity was not significantly different.

Previously, flow cytometry had revealed CD8+CD57+ cell expansion in the patients chosen for sequencing. The template for TCR beta VDJ and CDR3 sequence profiling was genomic DNA. TCRdb independently ran MiXCR on the reads; one entry per CDR3 protein. The profile shows fewer than 200,000 distinct CDR3 sequences, around half of them singletons. The TCR was taken from a human donor with aplastic anemia. This chain connects TRBV20-1 to TRBJ1-6; D possibly corresponds to TRBD1 (5 bases). Sequenced input: sorted CD4+, CD8+, or CD8+CD57+ T cells (not recorded which) from PBMCs. The CDR3: CSASLPGRRVGNSPLHF. The CDR3 coding sequence is TGCAGTGCTAGTTTACCGGGACGCCGGGTGGGGAATTCACCCCTCCACTTT.